The 27 T cell receptor beta chains reported below all come from one sample, sequenced in a study of control samples from healthy donors and cancer patients. Libraries were prepared by immunoSEQ multiplex PCR; TCRdb keeps only in-frame clonotypes and omits some of them. The sample holds more than 140,000 clones; approximately 94% are singletons and the top ten take roughly 14%. The material sequenced was blood. Source of these receptors: a man aged 40-49 years in good health.

The rearrangement links TRBV19 to TRBJ2-2, with 11 nucleotides matching TRBD1. With V trimmed by 6 bases and J by 3 bases, 6 bases remained unmatched. CDR3 length: 16 residues. In germline, CDR1 is LNHDA, CDR2 SQIVND (reference sequence). The CDR3 bases are TGTGCCAGTAGGGGGGGACAGGGGGAGCACACCGGGGAGCTGTTTTTT. Encoded protein: CASRGGQGEHTGELFF.

Concerning this clone: The junction differs from germline at one of its ends, possibly a read error. The chain recombines TRBV7-7 with TRBJ2-1; the match to TRBD2 covers 14 bases. The CDR3 length is 15 residues. Germline lookup yields CDR1 SSHAT and CDR2 FNYEAQ (reference sequence). In nucleotides, the CDR3 is TGTGCTAGCAGCCCGGGACTAGCGGGAGATTTTCGGCAGTTCTTC. Its protein is CASSPGLAGDFRQFF.

CDR3 sequence reads: CASSLPINYGYTF. The CDR3 nucleotides read TGTGCCAGCAGCTTGCCGATTAACTATGGCTACACCTTC. This chain joins TRBV5-6 and TRBJ1-2; no clear D gene. Germline CDR1 is SGHDT and CDR2 is YYEEEE. V lost 1 base, J lost 1 base, and 5 bases lay in between. The CDR3 is 13 residues long.

V usage is TRBV6-5 and J usage is TRBJ2-2; 9 bases are shared with TRBD1. V lost 2 bases and J lost 5; bases outside the gene matches: 6. CDR3 length: 16 residues. Germline V gene data show CDR1 as MNHEY and CDR2 as SVGAGI. The CDR3 region has the DNA TGTGCCAGCAGTTACGGTGGGGACAGGGAAACCGGGGAGCTGTTTTTT. Amino acids: CASSYGGDRETGELFF.

V usage is TRBV6-6 and J usage is TRBJ1-1; no reliable D call. The CDR3 covers 10 residues. Germline V gives CDR1 MNHNY, CDR2 SVGAGI (reference sequence). Trimming cost V 2 bases and J 8 bases, with 3 bases left between them. CDR3 sequence: CASSYGEAFF. CDR3 sequence (DNA): TGTGCCAGCAGTTACGGGGAAGCTTTCTTT.

V is TRBV7-2 and J is TRBJ2-7, with D uncertain. From germline, CDR1 is SGHTA and CDR2 FQGNSA. The CDR3 has 14 residues. Deletions cut 2 bases from V and 2 bases from J, with 10 bases between. CDR3 DNA: TGTGCCAGCAGCTTATTAAGGGTCACCTACGAGCAGTACTTC. Protein sequence: CASSLLRVTYEQYF.

In nucleotides, the CDR3 is TGTGCCAGCAGCCCGGGAAGGGCAGATACGCAGTATTTT. As protein: CASSPGRADTQYF. This chain links TRBV28 with TRBJ2-3, with a tentative D call TRBD2 (5 bases). V lost 6 bases to trimming and J lost 4 bases, with 11 bases between them. Looked up from germline, CDR1 is MDHEN and CDR2 is SYDVKM. The CDR3 consists of 13 residues. The variable domain in full, completed from reference TRBV28 and TRBJ2-3, reads DVKVTQSSRYLVKRTGEKVFLECVQDMDHENMFWYRQDPGLGLRLIYFSYDVKMKEKGDIPEGYSVSREKKERFSLILESASTNQTSMYLCASSPGRADTQYFGPGTRLTVL.

This chain uses TRBV27 with TRBJ2-1; TRBD1 or TRBD2 may be the D gene (7 bases each). CDR1 is MNHEY, CDR2 SMNVEV, per germline (reference sequence). CDR3 length equals 15 residues. Trimming left V 0 bases short and J 8 bases short, with 14 bases between. The CDR3: CASSLSGRGRDEQFF. CDR3 sequence (DNA): TGTGCCAGCAGTTTATCGGGCAGGGGGAGGGATGAGCAGTTCTTC.

The chain links TRBV29-1 to TRBJ1-1; D is ambiguous. The CDR3 consists of 13 residues. Germline lookup yields CDR1 SQVTM and CDR2 ANQGSEA. Trimming cost V 8 bases and J 1 base, with 14 bases left between them. CDR3 protein: CSLRVGWNTEAFF. The CDR3 DNA sequence: TGCAGCCTCCGAGTGGGGTGGAACACTGAAGCTTTCTTT.

The chain couples TRBV15 to TRBJ2-3, with TRBD2 identical over 8 bases. The CDR3 has 15 amino acids. The germline V gene encodes CDR1 LNHNV and CDR2 YYDKDF (reference sequence). Trimming cost V 3 bases and J 4 bases; bases outside gene matches: 6. The chain's CDR3 is CATSSPGLVPDTQYF. As DNA, the CDR3 is TGTGCCACCAGCAGTCCGGGACTAGTCCCAGATACGCAGTATTTT.

The chain is built from TRBV19 and TRBJ1-1; D call uncertain. Trimming removed 6 bases at V and 7 bases at J, with 9 bases between. Germline CDR1 and CDR2: LNHDA and SQIVND (reference sequence). The CDR3 runs 11 residues. The CDR3 reads CASRLTDEAFF. The CDR3 DNA reads as TGTGCCAGTAGACTAACCGATGAAGCTTTCTTT.

The chain recombines TRBV6-5 with TRBJ2-3, with a weak D call TRBD2 (7 bases). The CDR3 covers 13 residues. In germline, CDR1 is MNHEY, CDR2 SVGAGI. V lost 4 bases and J lost 4, with 9 bases in between. The CDR3 DNA follows: TGTGCCAGCAGTTTGCGGGGGCCAGATACGCAGTATTTT. This codes for CASSLRGPDTQYF.

This chain links TRBV24-1 with TRBJ1-2; D call uncertain. Trimming left V 1 base short and J 1 base short, with 6 bases between. The V gene's germline CDR1 is KGHDR and CDR2 SFDVKD. This CDR3 has 14 residues. The CDR3 sequence is CATSDFAVNYGYTF. The CDR3 nucleotides read TGTGCCACCAGTGATTTTGCAGTTAACTATGGCTACACCTTC.

This clone was counted a few times. CDR3 sequence: CASRGLASYEQYF. In DNA form, the CDR3 reads TGTGCCAGCAGGGGACTAGCGAGTTACGAGCAGTACTTC. V and J are TRBV2 and TRBJ2-7, with 10 bases fitting TRBD2. Germline V lookup: CDR1 SNHLY, CDR2 FYNNEI. CDR3 size: 13 residues. V shed 6 bases and J 4 bases; nucleotides not matched to a gene: 3.

The V gene is TRBV6-5, the J gene TRBJ2-3; D is unresolved. Trimming pared 4 bases from V and 4 bases from J, leaving 9 bases between. CDR1 MNHEY and CDR2 SVGAGI come from the germline V gene. CDR3 length: 13 amino acids. The CDR3 is CASSSLFADTQYF. The CDR3 DNA reads as TGTGCCAGCAGTTCCTTGTTCGCAGATACGCAGTATTTT.

This rearrangement joins TRBV10-2 to TRBJ2-1; possible D gene TRBD1, 6 bases. CDR3 length: 16 amino acids. Germline V lookup: CDR1 WSHSY, CDR2 SAAADI. Trimming shortened V by 3 bases and J by 7 bases, and 19 bases separated the two germline ends. The CDR3 spells CASSEMGAITLNEQFF. The CDR3 region has the DNA TGCGCCAGCAGTGAAATGGGGGCTATTACGCTTAATGAGCAGTTCTTC.

V and J are TRBV11-1 and TRBJ2-7; 9 bases align to TRBD1. CDR3 length: 15 amino acids. In germline, CDR1 is SGHAT, CDR2 FQDESV (reference sequence). V shed 3 bases, J shed 2 bases, and the junction held 5 bases outside the gene matches. CDR3 in DNA: TGTGCCAGCAGCTTGCCGGGACAGGGAACCTACGAGCAGTACTTC. Translated: CASSLPGQGTYEQYF.

The V gene is TRBV27, the J gene TRBJ2-2, with TRBD2 identical over 7 bases. This CDR3 region has 20 residues. With V trimmed by 8 bases and J by 0 bases, 21 bases remained unmatched. CDR1 is MNHEY, CDR2 SMNVEV, per germline (reference sequence). CDR3 nucleotide sequence: TGTGCCAGCCCTATCCGGGGAGGGGTTTTCCTACCCGCGAACACCGGGGAGCTGTTTTTT. Translated, it gives CASPIRGGVFLPANTGELFF.

This sequence joins TRBV5-1 and TRBJ1-1, with unresolved D. The CDR3 totals 12 residues. V gave up 0 bases and J gave up 7 bases, with 7 bases separating them. Germline assignment: CDR1 SGHRS and CDR2 YFSETQ. CDR3 sequence (DNA): TGCGCCAGCAGCTTGGTAGGGAGTGAAGCTTTCTTT. This encodes CASSLVGSEAFF.

The chain joins TRBV15 to TRBJ1-4; 9 nucleotides line up with TRBD1. V was clipped by 7 bases and J by 7 bases; unmatched bases: 7. The CDR3 runs 14 residues. In germline, CDR1 is LNHNV, CDR2 YYDKDF (reference sequence). The CDR3 DNA reads TGTGCCACCAACCTGGACAGGGGTAGTGAAAAACTGTTTTTT. Protein: CATNLDRGSEKLFF.

The chain has TRBV29-1 and TRBJ1-4; no reliable D call. Germline V gene lookup returns CDR1 SQVTM and CDR2 ANQGSEA. The CDR3 covers 12 residues. V was pared by 4 bases and J by 7 bases, with 10 bases between. CDR3 sequence (DNA): TGCAGCGTTGTTCTAGGGAGTGAAAAACTGTTTTTT. This encodes CSVVLGSEKLFF.

This sequence joins TRBV7-2 and TRBJ2-7; 10 bases line up with TRBD1. After removal of 3 bases from V and 3 bases from J, the junction contained 5 bases not matched to a gene. The CDR3 consists of 15 residues. The germline V gene encodes CDR1 SGHTA and CDR2 FQGNSA. This CDR3 is CASSFYGTGVYEQYF. CDR3 nucleotide sequence: TGTGCCAGCAGCTTTTACGGGACAGGGGTCTACGAGCAGTACTTC. Supplemented by reference TRBV7-2 and TRBJ2-7, the full variable domain reads GAGVSQSPSNKVTEKGKDVELRCDPISGHTALYWYRQSLGQGLEFLIYFQGNSAPDKSGLPSDRFSAERTGGSVSTLTIQRTQQEDSAVYLCASSFYGTGVYEQYFGPGTRLTVT.

This chain joins TRBV5-4 and TRBJ2-6; D remains unclear. V dropped 2 bases and J dropped 0 bases, with 6 bases sitting between them. This CDR3 contains 15 residues. CDR1 and CDR2 (germline): SGHNT, YYREEE (reference sequence). This CDR3 reads CASSFPVSGANVLTF. The CDR3 bases are TGTGCCAGCAGCTTTCCGGTCTCTGGGGCCAACGTCCTGACTTTC.

The chain couples TRBV15 to TRBJ1-5; 8 bases agree with TRBD1. The CDR3 contains 15 residues. Germline CDR1 and CDR2: LNHNV and YYDKDF (reference sequence). V lost 0 bases and J lost 4; bases outside the gene matches: 2. CDR3 bases: TGTGCCACCAGCAGAGAAAGGACAGGGAATCAGCCCCAGCATTTT. Its translation: CATSRERTGNQPQHF.

This clone is a singleton in its sample. This specimen includes other DNA sequences encoding the same CDR3. The chain joins TRBV9 to TRBJ1-4; D unclear. Deletions cut 0 bases from V and 2 bases from J, with 8 bases between. Germline V gene sequence: CDR1 SGDLS, CDR2 YYNGEE. The CDR3 contains 15 residues. Here the CDR3 DNA reads TGTGCCAGCAGCGTAGGAGGCGGCACTAATGAAAAACTGTTTTTT. The encoded protein is CASSVGGGTNEKLFF.

The V call is TRBV27, the J call TRBJ2-1; D assignment may be TRBD1 or TRBD2 (5 bases each). This CDR3 has 15 amino acids. V was pared by 2 bases and J by 2 bases, with 10 bases between. CDR1 and CDR2 (germline): MNHEY, SMNVEV (reference sequence). The CDR3 sequence is CASSLGGVPYNEQFF. The CDR3, as DNA: TGTGCCAGCAGTTTAGGGGGAGTCCCCTACAATGAGCAGTTCTTC.

The V call is TRBV5-1, the J call TRBJ2-1; D not resolved. The CDR3 is 14 amino acids. Trimming pared 0 bases from V and 4 bases from J, leaving 8 bases between. Germline loops: CDR1 SGHRS, CDR2 YFSETQ. DNA for the CDR3: TGCGCCAGCAGCTTGGAGCAGCGTTACAATGAGCAGTTCTTC. Its translation: CASSLEQRYNEQFF.